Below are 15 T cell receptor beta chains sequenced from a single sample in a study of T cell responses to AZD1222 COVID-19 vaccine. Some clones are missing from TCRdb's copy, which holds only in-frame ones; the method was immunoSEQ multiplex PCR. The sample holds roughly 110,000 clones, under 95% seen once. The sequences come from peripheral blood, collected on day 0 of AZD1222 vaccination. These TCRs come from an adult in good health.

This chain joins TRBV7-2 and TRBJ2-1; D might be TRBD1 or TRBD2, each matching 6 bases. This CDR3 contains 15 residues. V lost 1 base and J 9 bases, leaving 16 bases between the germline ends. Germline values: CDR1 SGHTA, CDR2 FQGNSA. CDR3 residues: CASSLVWGAGREQFF. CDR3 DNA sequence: TGTGCCAGCAGCTTAGTCTGGGGGGCCGGGCGTGAGCAGTTCTTC.

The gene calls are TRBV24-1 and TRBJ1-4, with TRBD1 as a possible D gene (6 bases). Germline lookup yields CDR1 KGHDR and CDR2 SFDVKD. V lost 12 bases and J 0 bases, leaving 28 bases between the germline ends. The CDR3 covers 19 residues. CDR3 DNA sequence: TGTGCCGCGCCACCAGTGGGGGTGAGGACAGCAACAACTAATGAAAAACTGTTTTTT. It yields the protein CAAPPVGVRTATTNEKLFF.

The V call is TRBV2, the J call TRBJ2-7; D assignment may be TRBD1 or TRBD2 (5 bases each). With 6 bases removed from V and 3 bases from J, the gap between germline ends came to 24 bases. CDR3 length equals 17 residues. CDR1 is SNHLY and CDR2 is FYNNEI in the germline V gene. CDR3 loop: CASRGEKGRPMVYEQYF. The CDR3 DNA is TGTGCCAGCAGGGGGGAGAAGGGCAGACCGATGGTCTACGAGCAGTACTTC.

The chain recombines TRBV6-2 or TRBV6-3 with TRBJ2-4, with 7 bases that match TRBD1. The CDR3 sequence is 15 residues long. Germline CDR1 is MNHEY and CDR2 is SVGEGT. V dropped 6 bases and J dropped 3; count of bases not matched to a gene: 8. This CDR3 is CASRPTGAIKNIQYF. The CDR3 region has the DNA TGTGCCAGCAGACCTACAGGGGCTATCAAAAACATTCAGTACTTC.

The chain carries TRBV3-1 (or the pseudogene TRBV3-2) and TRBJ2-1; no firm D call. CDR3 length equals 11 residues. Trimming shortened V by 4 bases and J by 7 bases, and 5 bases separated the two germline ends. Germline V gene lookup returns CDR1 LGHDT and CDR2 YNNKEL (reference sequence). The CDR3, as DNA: TGTGCCAGCAGCCTAGGGAATGAGCAGTTCTTC. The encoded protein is CASSLGNEQFF.

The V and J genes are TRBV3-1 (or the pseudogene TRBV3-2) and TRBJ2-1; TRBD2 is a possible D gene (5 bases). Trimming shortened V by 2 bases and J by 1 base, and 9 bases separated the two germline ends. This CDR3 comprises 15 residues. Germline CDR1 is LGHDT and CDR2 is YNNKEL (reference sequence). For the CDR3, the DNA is TGTGCCAGCAGCCAAACCGGGGAGTCCTACAATGAGCAGTTCTTC. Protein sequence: CASSQTGESYNEQFF.

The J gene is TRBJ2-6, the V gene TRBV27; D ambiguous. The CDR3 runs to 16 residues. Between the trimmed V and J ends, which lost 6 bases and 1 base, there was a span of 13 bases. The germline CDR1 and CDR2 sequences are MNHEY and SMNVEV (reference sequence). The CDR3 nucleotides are TGTGCCAGCAGACCCCAAGTTTTTTCTGGGGCCAACGTCCTGACTTTC. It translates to CASRPQVFSGANVLTF.

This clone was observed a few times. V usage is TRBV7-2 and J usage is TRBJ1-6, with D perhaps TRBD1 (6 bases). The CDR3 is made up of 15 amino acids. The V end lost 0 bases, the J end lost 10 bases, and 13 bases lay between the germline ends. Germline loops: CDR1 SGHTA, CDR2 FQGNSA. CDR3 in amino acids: CASSLATGPQSPLHF. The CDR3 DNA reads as TGTGCCAGCAGCTTAGCAACAGGGCCTCAGTCACCCCTCCACTTT.

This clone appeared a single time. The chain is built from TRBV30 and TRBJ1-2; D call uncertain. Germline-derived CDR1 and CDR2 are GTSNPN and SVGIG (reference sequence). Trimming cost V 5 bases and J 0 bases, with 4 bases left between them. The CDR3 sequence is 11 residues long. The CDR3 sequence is CAWETNYGYTF. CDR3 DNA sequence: TGTGCCTGGGAAACTAACTATGGCTACACCTTC.

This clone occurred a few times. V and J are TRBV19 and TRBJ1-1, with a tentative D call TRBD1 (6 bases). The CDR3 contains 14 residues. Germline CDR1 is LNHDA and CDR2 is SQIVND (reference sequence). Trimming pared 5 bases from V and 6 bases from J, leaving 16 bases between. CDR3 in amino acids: CASSPSGVVAEAFF. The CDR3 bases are TGTGCCAGTAGTCCGTCAGGGGTCGTCGCTGAAGCTTTCTTT.

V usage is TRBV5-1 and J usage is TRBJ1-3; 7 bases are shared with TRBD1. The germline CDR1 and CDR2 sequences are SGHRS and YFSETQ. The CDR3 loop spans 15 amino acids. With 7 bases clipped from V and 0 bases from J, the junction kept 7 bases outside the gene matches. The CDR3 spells CASGEGQLSGNTIYF. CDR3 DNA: TGCGCCAGCGGGGAGGGACAGCTCTCTGGAAACACCATATATTTT.

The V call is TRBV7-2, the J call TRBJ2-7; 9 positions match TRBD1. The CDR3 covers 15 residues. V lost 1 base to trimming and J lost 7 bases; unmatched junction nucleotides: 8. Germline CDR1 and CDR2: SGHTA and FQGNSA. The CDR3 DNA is TGTGCCAGCAGCTTAGAGGGACAGGGACGAGTTGAGCAGTACTTC. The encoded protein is CASSLEGQGRVEQYF.

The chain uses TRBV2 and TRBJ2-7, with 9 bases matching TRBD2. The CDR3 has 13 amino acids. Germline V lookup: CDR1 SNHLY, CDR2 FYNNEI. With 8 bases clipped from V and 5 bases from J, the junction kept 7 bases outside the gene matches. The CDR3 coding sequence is TGTGCCAGCGGGTCTAGCGGGGCCAACGAGCAGTACTTC. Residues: CASGSSGANEQYF.

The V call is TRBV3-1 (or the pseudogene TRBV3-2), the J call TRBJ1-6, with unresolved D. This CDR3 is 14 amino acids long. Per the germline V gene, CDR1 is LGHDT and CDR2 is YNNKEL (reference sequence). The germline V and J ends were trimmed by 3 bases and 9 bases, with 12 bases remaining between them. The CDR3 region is CASSQAGWVSPLHF. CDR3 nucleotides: TGTGCCAGCAGCCAGGCAGGCTGGGTTTCACCCCTCCACTTT.

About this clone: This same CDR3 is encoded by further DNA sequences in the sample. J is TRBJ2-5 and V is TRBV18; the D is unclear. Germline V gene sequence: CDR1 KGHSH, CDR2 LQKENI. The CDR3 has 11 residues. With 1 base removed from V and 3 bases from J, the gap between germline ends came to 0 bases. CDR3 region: CASSPQETQYF. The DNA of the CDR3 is TGTGCCAGCTCACCACAAGAGACCCAGTACTTC.